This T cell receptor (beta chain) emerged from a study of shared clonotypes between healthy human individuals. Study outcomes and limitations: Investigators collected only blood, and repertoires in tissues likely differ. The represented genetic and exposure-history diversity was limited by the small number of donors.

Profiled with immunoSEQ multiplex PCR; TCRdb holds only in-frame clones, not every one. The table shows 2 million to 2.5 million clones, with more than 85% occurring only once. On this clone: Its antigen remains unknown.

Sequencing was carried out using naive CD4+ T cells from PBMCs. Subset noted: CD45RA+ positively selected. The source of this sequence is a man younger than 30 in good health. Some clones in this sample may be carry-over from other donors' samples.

CDR3 amino acids: CASQWVEGSYEQYF. The CDR3 DNA sequence: TGTGCCAGCCAGTGGGTAGAAGGCTCCTACGAGCAGTACTTC. This chain uses TRBV28 with TRBJ2-7; D gene unclear. The CDR3 consists of 14 residues. CDR1 MDHEN and CDR2 SYDVKM come from the germline V gene. The V and J ends lost 8 bases and 0 bases respectively, with 14 bases between them.